Shown below are 16 T cell receptor beta chains from a single sample sequenced in a study of cytomegalovirus exposure and HLA in healthy donors listed by TCRdb under 2017. Library prep was done by the immunoSEQ multiplex PCR assay. The multiplex PCR relied on a mix of 60 forward primers for TCR Vbeta segments and 13 reverse primers for TCR Jbeta segments. TCRdb's version of the immuneACCESS table is confined to in-frame rearrangements and falls short of the full clone set. An unresolved V gene accounts for under half of the shortfall where checked; the remainder is of unknown origin. For this sample there are about 160,000 clones; about 80% appear just once. The ten largest account for roughly 3.7% of the sample. Sequenced input: PBMCs. The receptors stem from a man aged 25 to 40 in good health and CMV-seropositive.

This clone came up once. The chain has TRBV29-1 and TRBJ1-1, with 8 bases aligning to TRBD1. V lost 3 bases to trimming and J lost 4 bases; unmatched junction nucleotides: 1. Germline values: CDR1 SQVTM, CDR2 ANQGSEA. The CDR3 totals 12 residues. The CDR3 DNA is TGCAGCGTTGACAGGGGGCGCACTGAAGCTTTCTTT. It translates to CSVDRGRTEAFF.

This clone was observed once. The chain carries TRBV7-2 and TRBJ2-2; a weak D match, TRBD1 (5 bases). Germline loops: CDR1 SGHTA, CDR2 FQGNSA. Between the trimmed V and J ends, which lost 1 base and 4 bases, there was a span of 7 bases. CDR3 length: 14 residues. For the CDR3, the DNA is TGTGCCAGCAGCTTAGACAGGCGCACCGGGGAGCTGTTTTTT. It translates to CASSLDRRTGELFF.

This clone occurred a few times. V gene TRBV28 combines with J gene TRBJ2-5; possibly TRBD1 for D (6 bases). CDR3 length: 15 amino acids. Germline CDR1 MDHEN, CDR2 SYDVKM. Deletions cut 6 bases from V and 1 base from J, with 15 bases between. CDR3 bases: TGTGCCAGCAGCTCGGGACAACCCTCCCAAGAGACCCAGTACTTC. Amino acids: CASSSGQPSQETQYF.

J is TRBJ2-5 and V is TRBV4-2, with 8 bases that match TRBD2. The J call may not be correct, given that the DNA end is closer to TRBJ2-7. The germline V gene has CDR1 LGHNA and CDR2 YNFKEQ. This CDR3 is built from 16 residues. The DNA for the CDR3 is TGTGCCAGCAGCCAAGATGAGACTAGCGTCGGCTACGAGCAGTACTTC. Translation gives CASSQDETSVGYEQYF.

The V call is TRBV14, the J call TRBJ1-2; possible D gene TRBD1, 6 bases. CDR1 and CDR2 from the germline V gene are SGHDN and FVKESK. CDR3 size: 14 residues. The V end lost 1 base, the J end lost 5 bases, and 11 bases lay between the germline ends. CDR3 DNA: TGTGCCAGCAGCCAAGCGGGACAAAAGTATGGCTACACCTTC. It yields the protein CASSQAGQKYGYTF.

This clone was observed a few times. The chain is built from TRBV6-1 and TRBJ1-1; no definite D call. CDR1 is MNHNS and CDR2 is SASEGT in the germline V gene. Between the trimmed V and J ends, which lost 2 bases and 1 base, there was a span of 14 bases. This CDR3 is built from 16 residues. DNA for the CDR3: TGTGCCAGCAGTGAATCCGGGAAGGCGCCGAACACTGAAGCTTTCTTT. It translates to CASSESGKAPNTEAFF.

The chain employs TRBV2 and TRBJ2-2; perhaps TRBD2 as D (6 bases). The CDR3 loop spans 16 amino acids. Trimming left V 2 bases short and J 3 bases short, with 13 bases between. Germline values: CDR1 SNHLY, CDR2 FYNNEI. This chain's CDR3 is CASSERDRRDTGELFF. Written as DNA, the CDR3 is TGTGCCAGCAGTGAACGGGACCGGAGGGACACCGGGGAGCTGTTTTTT.

This clone was recorded only once. V and J are TRBV7-2 and TRBJ1-6; D is unclear. This CDR3 is 15 amino acids long. Trimming cost V 5 bases and J 10 bases, with 18 bases left between them. Germline CDR1 SGHTA, CDR2 FQGNSA. The CDR3 protein is CASSPVTAGSSPLHF. The DNA for the CDR3 is TGTGCCAGCAGCCCAGTTACGGCAGGCAGCTCACCCCTCCACTTT.

The genes are TRBV10-3 and TRBJ2-3; 11 bases are shared with TRBD2. The CDR3 covers 14 residues. The junction had 14 bases not matched to a gene; V was cut back by 10 bases and J by 11 bases. CDR1 and CDR2 from the germline V gene are ENHRY and SYGVKD. The CDR3 reads CATKAGLADYRQYF. The CDR3 DNA reads TGTGCCACGAAGGCGGGACTAGCGGACTACAGGCAGTATTTT.

The chain carries TRBV5-1 and TRBJ2-5, with TRBD2 identical over 10 bases. The CDR3 contains 16 residues. Germline V gives CDR1 SGHRS, CDR2 YFSETQ. Germline trimming cut 0 bases from V and 2 bases from J; bases unmatched to any gene: 4. The CDR3, as DNA: TGCGCCAGCAGCTTGGTTCTAGCGGGGGAACAAGAGACCCAGTACTTC. It is translated as CASSLVLAGEQETQYF. Filled out from reference TRBV5-1 and TRBJ2-5, the complete variable domain reads KAGVTQTPRYLIKTRGQQVTLSCSPISGHRSVSWYQQTPGQGLQFLFEYFSETQRNKGNFPGRFSGRQFSNSRSEMNVSTLELGDSALYLCASSLVLAGEQETQYFGPGTRLLVL.

The genes are TRBV5-1 and TRBJ1-2; no clear D. The CDR3 length is 15 residues. Germline assignment: CDR1 SGHRS and CDR2 YFSETQ. Trimming removed 3 bases at V and 3 bases at J, with 15 bases between. The CDR3 protein is CASSSLADTYYGYTF. The CDR3 region has the DNA TGCGCCAGCAGCTCGCTAGCCGACACTTACTATGGCTACACCTTC.

The chain recombines TRBV10-3 with TRBJ2-5; 7 bases are shared with TRBD2. The junction had 13 bases not matched to a gene; V was cut back by 7 bases and J by 5 bases. CDR3 length: 15 residues. Germline V CDR1 and CDR2: ENHRY, SYGVKD. The DNA for the CDR3 is TGTGCCATCAAAGAAAGCGGGGCGGCGGGGGAGACCCAGTACTTC. Translating it yields CAIKESGAAGETQYF.

This clone was seen more than once but under ten times. This chain links TRBV10-3 with TRBJ2-5; D unclear. This CDR3 has 11 amino acids. V lost 6 bases to trimming and J lost 0 bases, with 2 bases between them. The germline V gene has CDR1 ENHRY and CDR2 SYGVKD. The CDR3 region is CAISNQETQYF. The CDR3 coding sequence is TGTGCCATCAGCAACCAAGAGACCCAGTACTTC.

The chain employs TRBV7-2 and TRBJ2-7; 10 bases map to TRBD2. This CDR3 spans 15 amino acids. Germline CDR1 reads SGHTA; CDR2 reads FQGNSA. J was trimmed by 1 base and V by 5 bases; bases with no gene match: 5. The CDR3: CASSGSGGTSYEQYF. The CDR3 nucleotides are TGTGCCAGCAGCGGTAGCGGGGGGACTTCCTACGAGCAGTACTTC.

This chain links TRBV27 with TRBJ2-7, with D possibly being TRBD2 (7 bases). V lost 5 bases and J lost 4, with 21 bases in between. This CDR3 has 16 residues. Germline CDR1 is MNHEY and CDR2 is SMNVEV (reference sequence). The CDR3 DNA reads as TGTGCCAGCAGTGCCACTCGGGGGGCGAATCCATACGAGCAGTACTTC. Translating gives CASSATRGANPYEQYF.

This chain links TRBV27 with TRBJ2-2; D possibly corresponds to TRBD2 (5 bases). The V end lost 6 bases, the J end lost 6 bases, and 11 bases lay between the germline ends. The CDR3 length is 13 residues. Germline values: CDR1 MNHEY, CDR2 SMNVEV (reference sequence). Here the CDR3 reads CASRFIGAGELFF. In DNA, the CDR3 is TGTGCCAGCAGATTTATCGGGGCCGGGGAGCTGTTTTTT.